Listed below are T cell receptor beta chains from one sample, sequenced in a study of blood T cell repertoires in COVID-19. TCRdb's copy holds only in-frame clones and misses some; the assay was immunoSEQ multiplex PCR. Of approximately 450,000 clones listed, around nine tenths are singletons. What was sequenced was peripheral blood. The origin of the receptors is a woman in her 30s with acute or convalescent COVID-19. Each CDR3 is given with its conserved first and last residue. A D gene is named only where the DNA matches it firmly. Size is stated for part of the rows, as once, few or many counts, or as a class when the clone is expanded.

J gene	V gene	D gene	clone size	CDR3 DNA	CDR3 protein
TRBJ2-5	TRBV6-5	.	.	TGTGCCAGCATCAACCTCCTAAGGGGGTTCGGGACCCAGTACTTC	CASINLLRGFGTQYF
TRBJ2-1	TRBV28	.	once	TGTGCCCACGCTTTTGGGCAGGGACTTTACAATGAGCAGTTCTTC	CAHAFGQGLYNEQFF
TRBJ2-1	TRBV27	TRBD2	few	TGTGCCAGCAGCCCCGCTCGTGAGCGGGGGGGCTACAATGAGCAGTTCTTC	CASSPARERGGYNEQFF
TRBJ2-1	TRBV2	.	.	TGTGCCAGCAGGGGGCTCCGGGCAGGTGACAATGAGCAGTTCTTC	CASRGLRAGDNEQFF
TRBJ1-1	TRBV11-2	TRBD1	.	TGTGCCAGCAGTATGGGACAGACCATGAACACTGAAGCTTTCTTT	CASSMGQTMNTEAFF
TRBJ1-3	TRBV7-6	.	.	TGTGCCAGCAGCACCCTGGCCCAAAACTCTGGAAACACCATATATTTT	CASSTLAQNSGNTIYF
TRBJ1-5	TRBV27	.	.	TGTGCCAGCAGTTTAAGCTCGGGGTCGGCTCAGCCCCAGCATTTT	CASSLSSGSAQPQHF
TRBJ1-2	TRBV18	.	.	TGTGCCAGCTCACCGGACACTAACTATGGCTACACCTTC	CASSPDTNYGYTF
TRBJ2-2	TRBV10-2	TRBD1	.	TGCGCCAGCAGTAACAGGGGGCGCGGAACCGGGGAGCTGTTTTTT	CASSNRGRGTGELFF
TRBJ2-5	TRBV5-1	.	.	TGCGCCAGCAACCCTTCCCGGGGTTGGCAAGAGACCCAGTACTTC	CASNPSRGWQETQYF
TRBJ2-2	TRBV15	.	.	TGTGCCACCAGCAGAGGATCAGGGGTGGCCGGGGAGCTGTTTTTT	CATSRGSGVAGELFF
TRBJ1-3	TRBV10-3	.	few	TGTGCCATCAGTGAGTCGACTCAGGGAAACACCATATATTTT	CAISESTQGNTIYF
TRBJ2-7	TRBV18	.	.	TGTGCCAGCTCACCGTATCGGAACAGGGAGGAGCAGTACTTC	CASSPYRNREEQYF
TRBJ1-1	TRBV29-1	.	.	TGCAGCGTTGATCAGGGGTTCGGCACTGAAGCTTTCTTT	CSVDQGFGTEAFF
TRBJ1-4	TRBV9	TRBD1	.	TGTGCCAGCAGCGGCCCTCCCGGGACAGGAGGTGAAAAACTGTTTTTT	CASSGPPGTGGEKLFF
TRBJ2-1	TRBV4-1	.	few	TGCGCCAGCAGGGCAACCGGGATTAAATACAATGAGCAGTTCTTC	CASRATGIKYNEQFF
TRBJ2-4	TRBV5-1	TRBD1	.	TGCGCCAGCAGCGGGGGACAGGGCAAATGGTACTTC	CASSGGQGKWYF
TRBJ1-6	TRBV7-9	.	.	TGTGCCAGCAGCTTTCTACGTCCAGGCCAAATTTCACCCCTCCACTTT	CASSFLRPGQISPLHF
TRBJ2-5	TRBV27	.	once	TGTGCCAGCAGTGCCCTGGACGGGGTAGAGGAGACCCAGTACTTC	CASSALDGVEETQYF
TRBJ1-5	TRBV5-1	TRBD1	.	TGCGCCAGCAGCTTGGGAGACAGGGATCAGCCCCAGCATTTT	CASSLGDRDQPQHF
TRBJ2-3	TRBV20-1	.	once	TGCAGTGCTAGTGGAGCGACTGGGAGGAGCACAGATACGCAGTATTTT	CSASGATGRSTDTQYF
TRBJ2-7	TRBV30	.	.	TGTGCCTGGACTGGTCGCTCGGTCGGTTCCTACGAGCAGTACTTC	CAWTGRSVGSYEQYF
TRBJ2-6	TRBV5-1	TRBD1	.	TGCGCCAGCAGCCCCGGGACAGTGGCTGGGGCCAACGTCCTGACTTTC	CASSPGTVAGANVLTF
TRBJ2-7	TRBV14	.	.	TGTGCCAGCAGCCTATCGGACAGCCTCTACGAGCAGTACTTC	CASSLSDSLYEQYF
TRBJ2-7	TRBV5-1	.	.	TGCGCCAGCAGCTTGGTACAGGCTGGGTACGAGCAGTACTTC	CASSLVQAGYEQYF
TRBJ2-5	TRBV7-8	TRBD1	.	TGTGCCAGCAGCCCCCTAGGGACAGGACAAGAGACCCAGTACTTC	CASSPLGTGQETQYF
TRBJ2-2	TRBV6-1	.	.	TGTGCCAGCAGTGAACGTCCGGGCGGGGAGCTGTTTTTT	CASSERPGGELFF
TRBJ2-1	TRBV30	TRBD2	.	TGTGCCTGGAGTGAAGAGCGGGGGGAACAGTTCTTC	CAWSEERGEQFF
TRBJ2-1	TRBV5-1	TRBD2	.	TGCGCCAGCAGCACCGCGGGGGGCCTTTACAATGAGCAGTTCTTC	CASSTAGGLYNEQFF
TRBJ1-4	TRBV2	TRBD1	.	TGTGCCAGCACTCGTAGGGACAGGGTGATTGAAAAACTGTTTTTT	CASTRRDRVIEKLFF
TRBJ2-7	TRBV10-3	TRBD1	.	TGTGCCATCAACCAGGGGGAGACCTACGAGCAGTACTTC	CAINQGETYEQYF
TRBJ1-5	TRBV12-3/TRBV12-4	.	.	TGTGCCAGCAGCCCGTTCAGGGATCAGCCCCAGCATTTT	CASSPFRDQPQHF
TRBJ1-2	TRBV27	.	.	TGTGCCAGCAGTTTAAACACCTTCTATGGCTACACCTTC	CASSLNTFYGYTF
TRBJ2-7	TRBV5-1	TRBD1	.	TGCGCCAGCAGCTGGGAGCCACAGGGGGCCGGCGAGCAGTACTTC	CASSWEPQGAGEQYF
TRBJ2-3	TRBV6-5	TRBD2	.	TGTGCCAGCAGCTTGACTAGCGGGGTGGCAGATACGCAGTATTTT	CASSLTSGVADTQYF
TRBJ1-2	TRBV7-9	TRBD1	.	TGTGCCAGCAGCTTCAATGGACAGGGAGGAAGCTATGGCTACACCTTC	CASSFNGQGGSYGYTF
TRBJ2-7	TRBV4-2	TRBD2	.	TGTGCCAGCAGCTTCGAGCGGGGGGGCTTCTACGAGCAGTACTTC	CASSFERGGFYEQYF
TRBJ2-1	TRBV11-3	.	.	TGTGCCAGCAGCTTAGGTTCTCCTGAGGTTCTCTACAATGAGCAGTTCTTC	CASSLGSPEVLYNEQFF
TRBJ1-4	TRBV5-5	.	.	TGTGCCAGCAGACCGCGAGGCATCAGGGGATTTAATGAAAAACTGTTTTTT	CASRPRGIRGFNEKLFF
TRBJ1-5	TRBV5-4	TRBD1	.	TGTGCCAGCAGCTCCGGGACAGGGAGCAATCAGCCCCAGCATTTT	CASSSGTGSNQPQHF
TRBJ2-7	TRBV25-1	.	once	TGTGCCAGCAGGCCGACAGACTCCTACGAGCAGTACTTC	CASRPTDSYEQYF
TRBJ1-2	TRBV6-5	TRBD1	.	TGTGCCAGCAGTAAGAGACAGGGGAACTATGGCTACACCTTC	CASSKRQGNYGYTF
TRBJ2-7	TRBV11-2	TRBD2	.	TGTGCCAGCAGCTTAGATGCCTTGATCTATCGGGGGGTTTCCTACGAGCAGTACTTC	CASSLDALIYRGVSYEQYF
TRBJ1-5	TRBV30	.	.	TGTGCCTGGGGTAGCACCAATCAGCCCCAGCATTTT	CAWGSTNQPQHF
TRBJ2-7	TRBV11-2	TRBD2	.	TGTGCCAGCAGCCTCTTAGCGGGGGGATACGAGCAGTACTTC	CASSLLAGGYEQYF
TRBJ1-2	TRBV2	.	.	TGTGCCAGCAGTGAAACACCCAACTATGGCTACACCTTC	CASSETPNYGYTF
TRBJ1-6	TRBV6-5	.	.	TGTGCCACCAGCGGACAGCCTAATTCACCCCTCCACTTT	CATSGQPNSPLHF